Shown below are 25 T cell receptor beta chains from a single sample sequenced in a study of OX40 agonist ivuxolimab in advanced cancers. The protocol was immunoSEQ multiplex PCR, while the TCRdb copy is restricted to in-frame clones and leaves out a portion. The table lists about 18,000 clones, approximately 80% of them singletons. Sequencing used CD4+ or CD8+ T cells sorted from blood, obtained in a trial of the OX40 agonist ivuxolimab. All receptors derive from an adult with an advanced solid tumor such as melanoma, head and neck, liver or kidney cancer.

V usage is TRBV2 and J usage is TRBJ1-1, with D perhaps matching TRBD1 (6 bases). The ends were cut back, 7 bases at V and 6 bases at J, with 21 bases in the middle. CDR3 length equals 15 residues. Germline V gives CDR1 SNHLY, CDR2 FYNNEI. The DNA of the CDR3 is TGTGCCAGCAAAGGGGGAAGGAATATATTATCTGAAGCTTTCTTT. This gives the protein CASKGGRNILSEAFF.

Only one count was recorded for this clone. This rearrangement joins TRBV5-4 to TRBJ2-1; D is ambiguous. Germline V gene sequence: CDR1 SGHNT, CDR2 YYREEE (reference sequence). CDR3 length: 15 residues. The germline V and J ends were trimmed by 0 bases and 4 bases, with 11 bases remaining between them. DNA for the CDR3: TGTGCCAGCAGCTTGGTTGCCGGAGCTTACAATGAGCAGTTCTTC. Its translation is CASSLVAGAYNEQFF.

This rearrangement joins TRBV2 to TRBJ1-1; D possibly corresponds to TRBD1 (5 bases). CDR1 is SNHLY, CDR2 FYNNEI, per germline. This CDR3 spans 14 amino acids. The V end was cut by 2 bases, the J end by 3 bases, with 10 bases between. The CDR3 nucleotides are TGTGCCAGCAGTGAAACAGGCCCAGACACTGAAGCTTTCTTT. It specifies CASSETGPDTEAFF. The complete variable domain, with remaining parts taken from reference TRBV2 and TRBJ1-1, reads EPEVTQTPSHQVTQMGQEVILRCVPISNHLYFYWYRQILGQKVEFLVSFYNNEISEKSEIFDDQFSVERPDGSNFTLKIRSTKLEDSAMYFCASSETGPDTEAFFGQGTRLTVV.

This rearrangement joins TRBV27 to TRBJ2-7, with 8 bases matching TRBD2. The germline V gene encodes CDR1 MNHEY and CDR2 SMNVEV (reference sequence). The CDR3 has 16 amino acids. J lost 4 bases, V lost 4 bases, and 12 bases had no gene match. This CDR3 is CASSSMMAGGSYEQYF. CDR3 bases: TGTGCCAGCAGTTCCATGATGGCGGGAGGTTCGTACGAGCAGTACTTC.

The chain employs TRBV7-2 and TRBJ1-1; no clear D. Deletions cut 5 bases from V and 2 bases from J, with 12 bases between. The germline gives CDR1 SGHTA, CDR2 FQGNSA. The CDR3 covers 14 residues. The CDR3 region is CASSPSARNTEAFF. The DNA for the CDR3 is TGTGCCAGCAGCCCATCCGCCAGAAACACTGAAGCTTTCTTT. Looking up the rest from reference TRBV7-2 and TRBJ1-1 gives the full variable domain: GAGVSQSPSNKVTEKGKDVELRCDPISGHTALYWYRQSLGQGLEFLIYFQGNSAPDKSGLPSDRFSAERTGGSVSTLTIQRTQQEDSAVYLCASSPSARNTEAFFGQGTRLTVV.

The V call is TRBV4-1, the J call TRBJ2-3, with 12 bases fitting TRBD2. The CDR3 has 16 residues. Trimming took 5 bases from V and 1 from J; bases not matched to a gene: 4. Germline V gene sequence: CDR1 MGHRA, CDR2 YSYEKL. The CDR3 is CASSGRLAGGTDTQYF. The DNA for the CDR3 is TGCGCCAGCAGCGGACGACTAGCGGGGGGCACAGATACGCAGTATTTT.

The chain uses TRBV19 and TRBJ2-1; 11 nucleotides match TRBD1. Germline V lookup: CDR1 LNHDA, CDR2 SQIVND (reference sequence). V shed 5 bases, J shed 4 bases, and the junction held 10 bases outside the gene matches. The CDR3 contains 17 residues. CDR3 in amino acids: CASSDRRTGGPYNEQFF. The CDR3, as DNA: TGTGCCAGTAGTGATCGCCGGACAGGGGGCCCGTACAATGAGCAGTTCTTC.

The J gene is TRBJ2-6, the V gene TRBV4-3; D is undetermined. The CDR3 totals 17 residues. The V and J ends lost 0 bases and 0 bases respectively, with 9 bases between them. Germline CDR1 and CDR2: LGHNA and YSLEER. Here the CDR3 reads CASSQDGSSSGANVLTF. The CDR3, as DNA: TGCGCCAGCAGCCAAGATGGTAGCAGCTCTGGGGCCAACGTCCTGACTTTC.

The chain uses TRBV23-1 and TRBJ2-6; D unclear. TRBV23-1 is recorded as an ORF, its role being uncertain. This CDR3 region has 16 residues. The V end was cut by 0 bases, the J end by 0 bases, with 6 bases between. DNA for the CDR3: TGCGCCAGCAGTCAATCGAGAGGCTCTGGGGCCAACGTCCTGACTTTC. It encodes CASSQSRGSGANVLTF.

This sequence joins TRBV25-1 and TRBJ1-2; no firm D call. The CDR3 is 15 amino acids. CDR1 MGHDK and CDR2 SYGVNS come from the germline V gene. The V and J ends lost 1 base and 4 bases respectively, with 13 bases between them. CDR3: CASSESPPRSYGYTF. Here the CDR3 DNA reads TGTGCCAGCAGTGAATCTCCGCCCAGGAGCTATGGCTACACCTTC.

CDR3 coding DNA: TGCAGCGTTGAAGAAGGGGCGGGGGGTGAAAAACTGTTTTTT. Protein product: CSVEEGAGGEKLFF. The J gene is TRBJ1-4, the V gene TRBV29-1; tentatively, D is TRBD1 (5 bases). Trimming left V 0 bases short and J 7 bases short, with 12 bases between. From germline, CDR1 is SQVTM and CDR2 ANQGSEA. The CDR3 is 14 residues long.

This clone was seen more than once but under ten times. The chain links TRBV6-1 to TRBJ1-3; 8 bases map to TRBD1. V lost 8 bases, J lost 6 bases, and 12 bases stayed unmatched. The CDR3 sequence is 15 residues long. CDR1 is MNHNS, CDR2 SASEGT, per germline. CDR3 amino acids: CASRQGIRGQNTIYF. In DNA, the CDR3 is TGTGCCAGCCGACAGGGGATCAGGGGCCAAAACACCATATATTTT.

This chain uses TRBV6-6 with TRBJ2-5; D gene unclear. Gene TRBJ2-7 matches the end of the DNA better, so the J call may be wrong. Looked up from germline, CDR1 is MNHNY and CDR2 is SVGAGI (reference sequence). The CDR3 contains 13 residues. In DNA form, the CDR3 reads TGTGCCAGCAGTTATGGGGTCTCCTACGAGCAGTACTTC. This gives the protein CASSYGVSYEQYF.

The chain links TRBV10-3 to TRBJ2-3; a possible D gene is TRBD1 (6 bases). The CDR3 is 16 residues long. V gave up 2 bases and J gave up 2 bases, with 14 bases separating them. Per the germline V gene, CDR1 is ENHRY and CDR2 is SYGVKD. The CDR3 is CAISEGGQGNTDTQYF. In DNA form, the CDR3 reads TGTGCCATCAGTGAGGGTGGGCAGGGGAACACAGATACGCAGTATTTT.

The chain carries TRBV6-5 and TRBJ2-7, with D tentatively TRBD1 or TRBD2 (5 bases each). Germline V gives CDR1 MNHEY, CDR2 SVGAGI. Trimming took off 7 bases at V and 11 bases at J, with 18 bases between the two ends. The CDR3 is made up of 12 amino acids. The CDR3 loop reads CASTHPQGTEYF. Written as DNA, the CDR3 is TGTGCCAGCACTCATCCACAAGGGACCGAGTACTTC.

This clone was recorded once. V is TRBV28 and J is TRBJ2-7; 7 nucleotides line up with TRBD1. The germline CDR1 and CDR2 sequences are MDHEN and SYDVKM. This CDR3 contains 13 residues. With V trimmed by 10 bases and J by 4 bases, 10 bases remained unmatched. The CDR3, as DNA: TGTGCCATTTTAAGACAGGGTAGTTACGAGCAGTACTTC. Its translation is CAILRQGSYEQYF.

The gene calls are TRBV7-2 and TRBJ2-1, with D possibly being TRBD1 (6 bases). Trimming left V 5 bases short and J 0 bases short, with 11 bases between. The CDR3 is 15 amino acids. Germline V gene data show CDR1 as SGHTA and CDR2 as FQGNSA. DNA of the CDR3: TGTGCCAGCAGCCAGGGACAATACTCCTACAATGAGCAGTTCTTC. Residues: CASSQGQYSYNEQFF.

This chain joins TRBV28 and TRBJ1-2, with 10 bases matching TRBD1. J gave up 8 bases and V 6 bases, and 12 bases lay outside the gene matches. Germline V lookup: CDR1 MDHEN, CDR2 SYDVKM. The CDR3 consists of 15 residues. CDR3 amino acids: CASSDTTGGLGGYTF. CDR3 in DNA: TGTGCCAGCAGCGATACGACAGGGGGCCTTGGGGGCTACACCTTC.

The chain has TRBV7-3 and TRBJ2-1; the D is unclear. The CDR3 runs 14 residues. Germline CDR1 is SGHTA and CDR2 is FQGTGA. V gave up 0 bases and J gave up 7 bases, with 10 bases separating them. The chain's CDR3 is CASSLTGLANEQFF. The CDR3 DNA reads as TGTGCCAGCAGCTTAACCGGTTTGGCTAATGAGCAGTTCTTC.

The CDR3 here is CASSLQEVNTEAFF. Here the CDR3 DNA reads TGTGCCAGCAGCTTACAGGAGGTGAACACTGAAGCTTTCTTT. This chain joins TRBV7-8 and TRBJ1-1; no definite D call. The CDR3 has 14 residues. CDR1 and CDR2 (germline): SGHVS, FQNEAQ. V shed 2 bases and J shed 0 bases, with 7 bases lying between them.

The chain combines TRBV19 with TRBJ2-7; D is perhaps TRBD1 or TRBD2 (6 bases each). Trimming left V 4 bases short and J 6 bases short, with 19 bases between. Germline CDR1 reads LNHDA; CDR2 reads SQIVND (reference sequence). The CDR3 runs to 15 residues. DNA for the CDR3: TGTGCCAGTAGTAGACCCCAGGCACAGGGAGGCGAGCAGTACTTC. Its protein is CASSRPQAQGGEQYF. Variable domain in full (rest from reference TRBV19 and TRBJ2-7): DGGITQSPKYLFRKEGQNVTLSCEQNLNHDAMYWYRQDPGQGLRLIYYSQIVNDFQKGDIAEGYSVSREKKESFPLTVTSAQKNPTAFYLCASSRPQAQGGEQYFGPGTRLTVT.

V usage is TRBV5-5 and J usage is TRBJ2-1; the match to TRBD2 covers 7 bases. J was trimmed by 1 base and V by 2 bases; bases with no gene match: 3. The CDR3 sequence is 15 residues long. Germline CDR1 reads SGHKS; CDR2 reads YYEKEE (reference sequence). The CDR3 loop reads CASSFLADSYNEQFF. CDR3 bases: TGTGCCAGCAGCTTCCTAGCGGATTCCTACAATGAGCAGTTCTTC.

The rearrangement links TRBV4-2 to TRBJ2-2; TRBD2 agrees at 10 bases. This CDR3 contains 16 residues. Trimming removed 4 bases from V and 5 bases from J; junction bases left unmatched: 7. The germline gives CDR1 LGHNA, CDR2 YNFKEQ. The CDR3 sequence is CASSRIAGGTTGELFF. The CDR3 coding sequence is TGTGCCAGCAGCCGAATAGCGGGAGGTACGACCGGGGAGCTGTTTTTT.

The chain is built from TRBV6-5 and TRBJ2-7, with a weak D call TRBD2 (6 bases). Trimming took 4 bases from V and 5 from J, leaving 12 bases between them. This CDR3 contains 13 residues. Germline V gene sequence: CDR1 MNHEY, CDR2 SVGAGI. DNA of the CDR3: TGTGCCAGCAGTTCGGGGGTGAGGCACGAGCAGTACTTC. This sequence encodes CASSSGVRHEQYF.

This chain links TRBV5-6 with TRBJ1-1, with 7 bases that match TRBD1. Germline V gene sequence: CDR1 SGHDT, CDR2 YYEEEE. Trimming at V came to 3 bases and at J to 0 bases, leaving 2 bases not matched to a gene. The CDR3 spans 14 residues. The CDR3 bases are TGTGCCAGCAGCTGGGACAGCATGAACACTGAAGCTTTCTTT. Amino acids: CASSWDSMNTEAFF.